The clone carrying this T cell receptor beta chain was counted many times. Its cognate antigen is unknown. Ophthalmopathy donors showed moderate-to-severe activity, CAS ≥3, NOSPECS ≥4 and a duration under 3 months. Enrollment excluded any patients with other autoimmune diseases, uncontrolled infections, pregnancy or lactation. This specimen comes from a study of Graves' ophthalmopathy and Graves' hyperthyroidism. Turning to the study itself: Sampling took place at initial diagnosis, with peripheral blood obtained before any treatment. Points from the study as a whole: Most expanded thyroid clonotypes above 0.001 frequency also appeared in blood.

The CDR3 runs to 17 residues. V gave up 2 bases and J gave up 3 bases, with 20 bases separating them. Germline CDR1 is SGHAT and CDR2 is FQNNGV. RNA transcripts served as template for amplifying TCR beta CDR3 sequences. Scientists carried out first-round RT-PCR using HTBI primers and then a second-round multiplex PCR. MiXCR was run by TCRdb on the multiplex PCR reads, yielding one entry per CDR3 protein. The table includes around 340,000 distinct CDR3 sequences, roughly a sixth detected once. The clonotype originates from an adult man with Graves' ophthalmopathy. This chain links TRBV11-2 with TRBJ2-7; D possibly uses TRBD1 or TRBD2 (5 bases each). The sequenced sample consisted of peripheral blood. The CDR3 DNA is TGTGCCAGCAGCTTAAGCCCCAGGAGCCGGGGCCACTACGAGCAGTACTTC. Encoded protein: CASSLSPRSRGHYEQYF.